This passage covers 12 T cell receptor beta chains from one sample sequenced in a study of CD8 T cells in Susac syndrome. RNA, at about 0.45 to 1 ug, was reverse transcribed with random hexamers. TCRdb processed the immunoSEQ multiplex PCR reads anew with MiXCR; each CDR3 protein has one entry. Counted here are about 52,000 distinct CDR3 sequences, 93% occurring once; the ten biggest clones make up 0.45% to 0.65%. Sequencing was done on a sample of CD8+ T cells from PBMCs. The receptors stem from a human donor with multiple sclerosis.

V and J are TRBV7-3 and TRBJ1-6; tentative D call: TRBD1 (5 bases). With 5 bases removed from V and 5 bases from J, the gap between germline ends came to 7 bases. Looked up from germline, CDR1 is SGHTA and CDR2 is FQGTGA. The CDR3 is 13 amino acids. The CDR3: CASSKQDNSPLHF. As DNA, the CDR3 is TGTGCCAGCAGCAAACAGGATAATTCACCCCTCCACTTT.

The V and J genes are TRBV15 and TRBJ2-7, with D possibly being TRBD2 (6 bases). V was clipped by 0 bases and J by 4 bases, with 13 bases between them. Germline V lookup: CDR1 LNHNV, CDR2 YYDKDF (reference sequence). There are 15 residues in the CDR3. For the CDR3, the DNA is TGTGCCACCAGCAGAGATAGGACTACTCAATACGAGCAGTACTTC. Translation gives CATSRDRTTQYEQYF.

The chain uses TRBV7-6 and TRBJ2-6, with TRBD1 matching 7 bases. After removal of 0 bases from V and 0 bases from J, the junction contained 5 bases not matched to a gene. CDR3 length equals 18 residues. Per germline, CDR1 SGHVS and CDR2 FNYEAQ. CDR3 nucleotide sequence: TGTGCCAGCAGCTTAGCGGCGACAGGGATCTCTGGGGCCAACGTCCTGACTTTC. This sequence encodes CASSLAATGISGANVLTF.

V gene TRBV5-6 combines with J gene TRBJ1-6; D is ambiguous. V was shortened by 0 bases and J by 4 bases, with 11 bases between the two germline ends. CDR3 size: 16 residues. CDR1 SGHDT and CDR2 YYEEEE come from the germline V gene. As DNA, the CDR3 is TGTGCCAGCAGCTTGGCGGGGTCCGCTTATAATTCACCCCTCCACTTT. Its protein is CASSLAGSAYNSPLHF. Full variable domain (rest looked up from reference TRBV5-6 and TRBJ1-6): DAGVTQSPTHLIKTRGQQVTLRCSPKSGHDTVSWYQQALGQGPQFIFQYYEEEERQRGNFPDRFSGHQFPNYSSELNVNALLLGDSALYLCASSLAGSAYNSPLHFGNGTRLTVT.

V usage is TRBV30 and J usage is TRBJ1-1; 8 bases line up with TRBD1. The trim removed 5 bases at V and 8 bases at J, leaving 10 bases unmatched. The V gene's germline CDR1 is GTSNPN and CDR2 SVGIG (reference sequence). The CDR3 covers 13 residues. CDR3 loop: CAWAGTGFSEAFF. DNA of the CDR3: TGTGCCTGGGCCGGGACAGGTTTTTCGGAAGCTTTCTTT.

The chain joins TRBV7-9 to TRBJ2-1; 8 bases align to TRBD2. The CDR3 consists of 15 residues. V was clipped by 2 bases and J by 8 bases; unmatched bases: 8. In germline, CDR1 is SEHNR, CDR2 FQNEAQ (reference sequence). CDR3 DNA: TGTGCCAGCAGCTTACTCTCGGGGGGGGAGGATGAGCAGTTCTTC. It specifies CASSLLSGGEDEQFF.

This chain uses TRBV29-1 with TRBJ2-3; no definite D call. CDR1 is SQVTM and CDR2 is ANQGSEA in the germline V gene. The CDR3 is 11 residues long. Deletions cut 4 bases from V and 0 bases from J, with 2 bases between. CDR3 bases: TGCAGCGTTGCCAGCACAGATACGCAGTATTTT. This translates into CSVASTDTQYF.

The chain joins TRBV30 to TRBJ1-3; the D is unclear. Germline V lookup: CDR1 GTSNPN, CDR2 SVGIG (reference sequence). The V end was cut by 4 bases, the J end by 0 bases, with 4 bases between. This CDR3 spans 12 amino acids. The CDR3 region is CAWTSSGNTIYF. CDR3 in DNA: TGTGCCTGGACGAGCTCTGGAAACACCATATATTTT.

This chain uses TRBV28 with TRBJ2-7, with 7 bases fitting TRBD1. Germline values: CDR1 MDHEN, CDR2 SYDVKM. V was clipped by 10 bases and J by 2 bases; unmatched bases: 5. The CDR3 spans 12 residues. The CDR3: CATRDRPYEQYF. The CDR3 DNA sequence: TGTGCCACTAGGGACAGACCCTACGAGCAGTACTTC. The variable domain in full, with the rest retrieved from reference TRBV28 and TRBJ2-7, is DVKVTQSSRYLVKRTGEKVFLECVQDMDHENMFWYRQDPGLGLRLIYFSYDVKMKEKGDIPEGYSVSREKKERFSLILESASTNQTSMYLCATRDRPYEQYFGPGTRLTVT.

The rearrangement links TRBV3-1 to TRBJ2-3; either TRBD1 or TRBD2 may fit D (5 bases each). The germline gives CDR1 LGHDT, CDR2 YNNKEL (reference sequence). The CDR3 contains 17 residues. Deletions cut 1 base from V and 3 bases from J, with 17 bases between. In DNA form, the CDR3 reads TGTGCCAGCAGCCAAGTGCTCGGGACGGAAAAAACAGATACGCAGTATTTT. Translated: CASSQVLGTEKTDTQYF.

V gene TRBV7-3 combines with J gene TRBJ2-1; D gene uncertain. The V and J ends lost 3 bases and 5 bases respectively, with 11 bases between them. This CDR3 contains 14 residues. Germline CDR1 SGHTA, CDR2 FQGTGA. This CDR3 reads CASSLVGSNNEQFF. The CDR3 DNA is TGTGCCAGCAGCTTGGTGGGTTCAAACAATGAGCAGTTCTTC.

The rearrangement uses TRBV5-6 and TRBJ1-2, with D maybe TRBD1 (5 bases). V was cut by 4 bases and J by 5 bases, with 18 bases left in between. The CDR3 covers 15 residues. The germline V gene encodes CDR1 SGHDT and CDR2 YYEEEE. The DNA for the CDR3 is TGTGCCAGCAGCAACCCGGGACCGACGGGTTATGGCTACACCTTC. Translation gives CASSNPGPTGYGYTF.